Shown below are 17 T cell receptor beta chains from a single sample sequenced in a study of response to subunit inactivated influenza vaccine. Each CDR3 protein gets one entry after TCRdb re-called the RT-PCR reads with MiXCR. Among hundreds of thousands of distinct CDR3 sequences, 15% to 18% were seen once, and the ten largest hold 11%. Sequences were derived from PBMCs from blood, sampled 11 to 12 days after vaccination. The source is a man over 45 who received an inactivated influenza vaccine.

This clonotype turned up a few times. The V and J genes are TRBV4-2 and TRBJ1-5; weak D call: TRBD1 (6 bases). The CDR3 extends over 17 amino acids. The germline V and J ends were trimmed by 1 base and 2 bases, with 15 bases remaining between them. Germline V gene data show CDR1 as LGHNA and CDR2 as YNFKEQ. The CDR3 DNA reads TGTGCCAGCAGCCAAGGGTCCAGGTCAGGGGGCAATCAGCCCCAGCATTTT. Translated, it gives CASSQGSRSGGNQPQHF.

This clonotype has a count of ten or more. The chain carries TRBV6-2 or TRBV6-3 and TRBJ1-1; D call uncertain. Germline assignment: CDR1 MNHEY and CDR2 SVGEGT. V lost 2 bases, J lost 4 bases, and 8 bases lay in between. CDR3 length: 13 amino acids. CDR3: CASSYGRSTEAFF. CDR3 coding DNA: TGTGCCAGCAGTTACGGAAGAAGCACTGAAGCTTTCTTT.

This clonotype was seen at least ten times. This chain links TRBV5-1 with TRBJ2-3; either TRBD1 or TRBD2 may supply D (5 bases each). The V end lost 4 bases, the J end lost 2 bases, and 11 bases lay between the germline ends. The CDR3 sequence is 14 residues long. The germline gives CDR1 SGHRS, CDR2 YFSETQ. The CDR3 DNA reads TGCGCCAGCAGCCCCGGGACCGACACAGATACGCAGTATTTT. This sequence encodes CASSPGTDTDTQYF.

This clonotype appeared a few times. The chain is built from TRBV11-1 and TRBJ2-3, with D unresolved. This CDR3 is built from 16 residues. Trimming shortened V by 5 bases and J by 2 bases, and 17 bases separated the two germline ends. CDR1 is SGHAT and CDR2 is FQDESV in the germline V gene (reference sequence). The CDR3 nucleotides are TGTGCCAGCAGCAACCGAATGGACCCTCTCACAGATACGCAGTATTTT. Its protein product is CASSNRMDPLTDTQYF.

The chain carries TRBV12-3 or TRBV12-4 and TRBJ2-7; maybe TRBD1 (6 bases). The CDR3 loop spans 12 amino acids. V lost 5 bases and J 6 bases, leaving 11 bases between the germline ends. The CDR3 sequence is CASSLQTGEQYF. The CDR3 coding sequence is TGTGCCAGCAGTCTTCAGACAGGCGAGCAGTACTTC.

The chain combines TRBV24-1 with TRBJ1-1; 7 bases are shared with TRBD1. The J segment lost 5 bases and the V segment lost 7 bases, leaving 3 bases of the junction unmatched. Germline-derived CDR1 and CDR2 are KGHDR and SFDVKD. The CDR3 has 12 amino acids. The DNA of the CDR3 is TGTGCCACCAGAGGGGGCGAGACTGAAGCTTTCTTT. Protein: CATRGGETEAFF.

This clonotype was seen repeatedly, ten times or more. The chain joins TRBV4-2 to TRBJ2-3; 9 positions agree with TRBD1. Trimming cost V 6 bases and J 0 bases; bases outside gene matches: 4. The CDR3 is made up of 15 amino acids. Germline V gene lookup returns CDR1 LGHNA and CDR2 YNFKEQ. As DNA, the CDR3 is TGTGCCAGCAGTCAGGGACAGGGAAGCACAGATACGCAGTATTTT. The encoded protein is CASSQGQGSTDTQYF.

The sample holds a few counts of this clonotype. This rearrangement joins TRBV3-1 to TRBJ1-1, with a tentative D call TRBD1 (5 bases). The length of the CDR3 is 15 residues. Trimming stripped 0 bases from V and 1 base from J, with 9 bases between. Germline V gene data show CDR1 as LGHDT and CDR2 as YNNKEL (reference sequence). The CDR3 loop is CASSQDGAGNTEAFF. CDR3 in DNA: TGTGCCAGCAGCCAAGATGGGGCAGGGAACACTGAAGCTTTCTTT.

This chain links TRBV7-8 with TRBJ2-3; D uncertain. V lost 2 bases and J 2 bases, leaving 8 bases between the germline ends. Germline CDR1 and CDR2: SGHVS and FQNEAQ. This CDR3 has 14 residues. The CDR3 DNA reads TGTGCCAGCAGCTTATCTCGATTCACAGATACGCAGTATTTT. It codes for CASSLSRFTDTQYF.

The sample holds a few counts of this clonotype. As DNA, the CDR3 is TGCGCCAGCAGCTTGGCCCTGAGTGGAGGGCGGACTCAGAATGAGCAGTTCTTC. Its translation is CASSLALSGGRTQNEQFF. The V and J genes are TRBV5-1 and TRBJ2-1; perhaps TRBD2 as D (6 bases). CDR1 is SGHRS and CDR2 is YFSETQ in the germline V gene. The CDR3 is made up of 18 amino acids. V was shortened by 0 bases and J by 7 bases, with 23 bases between the two germline ends.

This clonotype was counted at least ten times. Written as DNA, the CDR3 is TGTGCCAGCAGCTTGGGACCGGAAAGCTCCTACGAGCAGTACTTC. Its protein product is CASSLGPESSYEQYF. The rearrangement uses TRBV5-6 and TRBJ2-7; D ambiguous. CDR3 length: 15 residues. CDR1 is SGHDT and CDR2 is YYEEEE in the germline V gene. V was clipped by 0 bases and J by 0 bases, with 10 bases between them.

The chain links TRBV4-3 to TRBJ2-7, with a tentative D call TRBD2 (5 bases). The V end was cut by 0 bases, the J end by 6 bases, with 15 bases between. This CDR3 has 15 amino acids. In germline, CDR1 is LGHNA, CDR2 YSLEER. The CDR3 DNA reads TGCGCCAGCAGCCAAGATCGGGGTATAAGGGCCGAGCAGTACTTC. It specifies CASSQDRGIRAEQYF.

The chain recombines TRBV7-9 with TRBJ2-3, with TRBD2 as a possible D gene (5 bases). V was clipped by 2 bases and J by 2 bases, with 8 bases between them. The length of the CDR3 is 14 residues. The V gene's germline CDR1 is SEHNR and CDR2 FQNEAQ (reference sequence). CDR3 DNA sequence: TGTGCCAGCAGCTTAATCGGGATCACAGATACGCAGTATTTT. Its translation is CASSLIGITDTQYF. The full variable domain, rest sourced from reference TRBV7-9 and TRBJ2-3, is DTGVSQNPRHKITKRGQNVTFRCDPISEHNRLYWYRQTLGQGPEFLTYFQNEAQLEKSRLLSDRFSAERPKGSFSTLEIQRTEQGDSAMYLCASSLIGITDTQYFGPGTRLTVL.

This clonotype showed up just a few times. In nucleotides, the CDR3 is TGTGCCAGCAGCTTGAAAGCGGGGCCCGACGAGCAGTACTTC. It codes for CASSLKAGPDEQYF. J is TRBJ2-7 and V is TRBV5-4; TRBD2 aligns across 7 bases. Germline V gene lookup returns CDR1 SGHNT and CDR2 YYREEE (reference sequence). The V gene end was trimmed by 1 base and the J gene end by 5 bases; junction bases not matched to a gene: 6. This CDR3 comprises 14 residues.

The rearrangement joins TRBV5-1 to TRBJ1-2, with 7 nucleotides matching TRBD1. Trimming cost V 4 bases and J 1 base; bases outside gene matches: 13. The CDR3 extends over 17 amino acids. Germline loops: CDR1 SGHRS, CDR2 YFSETQ. CDR3 nucleotides: TGCGCCAGCAGCCAAGGACAGGACAAGTCTCTTAACTATGGCTACACCTTC. Residues: CASSQGQDKSLNYGYTF.

A few counts support this clonotype. The chain carries TRBV6-5 and TRBJ2-7, with 8 bases fitting TRBD1. CDR3 length: 14 amino acids. CDR1 is MNHEY, CDR2 SVGAGI, per germline. With 2 bases clipped from V and 7 bases from J, the junction kept 7 bases outside the gene matches. In DNA form, the CDR3 reads TGTGCCAGCAGTTACGTACAGGGGGTGGGGGAGCAGTACTTC. It encodes CASSYVQGVGEQYF.

J is TRBJ2-1 and V is TRBV2; 9 bases fit TRBD2. Per germline, CDR1 SNHLY and CDR2 FYNNEI. Trimming removed 3 bases from V and 4 bases from J; junction bases left unmatched: 1. The CDR3 extends over 14 amino acids. CDR3 in amino acids: CASSEGLAYNEQFF. The CDR3 coding sequence is TGTGCCAGCAGTGAGGGACTAGCTTACAATGAGCAGTTCTTC.